These T cell receptor beta chains were read from a single sample in a study of identical twins. TCRdb reprocessed the 5' RACE reads via MiXCR and lists one record per CDR3 protein. Of 350,000 to 450,000 distinct CDR3 sequences listed, 18% are singletons. Sequencing was performed on naive T cells sorted from blood. Source of these receptors: a man between 45 and 60 years old in good health. Each CDR3 is given with its conserved first and last residue. A D gene is named only where the DNA matches it firmly. Not all rows give a size; the values are once, few, many and, for expanded clones, a class.

abundance,v_gene,j_gene,d_gene,CDR3nt,CDR3aa
.,TRBV15,TRBJ2-3,.,TGTGCCACCAGCCGACTGACAGGTCAACGTGATACGCAGTATTTT,CATSRLTGQRDTQYF
.,TRBV6-1,TRBJ1-1,.,TGTGCCAGCAGTGAAAGAGGAGCAGGGTCTTGGACTGAAGCTTTCTTT,CASSERGAGSWTEAFF
few,TRBV3-1,TRBJ1-5,.,TGTGCCAGCAGCCAAGGTCTCAGGGCAAGCAATCAGCCCCAGCATTTT,CASSQGLRASNQPQHF
many,TRBV25-1,TRBJ1-3,.,TGTGCCAGCAGTGAATCGGGATACTACTCTGGAAACACCATATATTTT,CASSESGYYSGNTIYF
few,TRBV5-1,TRBJ2-1,TRBD1,TGCGCCAGCAGCACCCGGGACAGCGCCTACAATGAGCAGTTCTTC,CASSTRDSAYNEQFF
.,TRBV4-3,TRBJ1-6,.,TGCGCCAGCAGCCAAGATTTGACCGACACCTCTTCCCCCCTCCACTTT,CASSQDLTDTSSPLHF
many,TRBV6-6,TRBJ2-7,TRBD1,TGTGCCAGCAGGGGACAGGGGGACTACGAGCAGTACTTC,CASRGQGDYEQYF
few,TRBV2,TRBJ2-7,TRBD1,TGTGCCAGCAGTGGGGGACAGAGACCCTACGAGCAGTACTTC,CASSGGQRPYEQYF
few,TRBV6-2/TRBV6-3,TRBJ2-1,TRBD2,TGTGCCAGCAGTTACCCTGCTGGTAGCGGGAGCGGGAATGAGCAGTTCTTC,CASSYPAGSGSGNEQFF
few,TRBV7-8,TRBJ2-3,TRBD1,TGTGCCAGCAGCTTAGGAGGGGGCAGGGACACAGATACGCAGTATTTT,CASSLGGGRDTDTQYF
few,TRBV29-1,TRBJ1-2,.,TGCAGCCCGATCCGGGGTGCAAATACTAACTATGGCTACACCTTC,CSPIRGANTNYGYTF
.,TRBV7-9,TRBJ2-2,.,TGTGCCAGCAGCTTAACAGGGTCCACCGGGGAGCTGTTTTTT,CASSLTGSTGELFF
.,TRBV4-2,TRBJ2-7,TRBD2,TGTGCCAGCAGCCAATGGAGTCTAGCGGGAGGTACTTCCCTAGACGAGCAGTACTTC,CASSQWSLAGGTSLDEQYF
few,TRBV4-3,TRBJ2-5,TRBD1,TGCGCCAGCAGCCACCGACAGGGGTCAACCCGGGAGACCCAGTACTTC,CASSHRQGSTRETQYF
few,TRBV29-1,TRBJ2-5,.,TGCAGCGTTGTGATTAGTACATTGGAGACCCAGTACTTC,CSVVISTLETQYF
.,TRBV27,TRBJ1-4,.,TGTGCCAGCAGTCTCCACTGGACAGAAAGGAATGAAAAACTGTTTTTT,CASSLHWTERNEKLFF
.,TRBV5-5,TRBJ1-6,.,TGTGCCAGCAGCTTGGTGGGCAGGACCAATTCACCCCTCCACTTT,CASSLVGRTNSPLHF
few,TRBV29-1,TRBJ2-5,.,TGCAGCGTTATGGCTTCGCAGACCCAGTACTTC,CSVMASQTQYF
few,TRBV29-1,TRBJ2-7,.,TGCAGCGTGTCCGGGACTCGGGAGCAGTACTTC,CSVSGTREQYF
few,TRBV4-2,TRBJ2-3,TRBD2,TGTGCCAGCAGCCAAGCTGGAGCGGGAGGGCCGGATACGCAGTATTTT,CASSQAGAGGPDTQYF
few,TRBV6-5,TRBJ2-7,TRBD2,TGTGCCAGCAGTTACTCGAGCGGGAGCGGCTACGAGCAGTACTTC,CASSYSSGSGYEQYF
many,TRBV27,TRBJ2-7,TRBD2,TGTGCCAGCAGTTTCTTCCTCCCTAGCGGGGGATACGAGCAGTACTTC,CASSFFLPSGGYEQYF
few,TRBV20-1,TRBJ2-1,.,TGCAGTGCAGTGGGACGGATCAGGAGTCATGAGCAGTTCTTC,CSAVGRIRSHEQFF
.,TRBV19,TRBJ1-2,.,TGTGCCAGTAGTCTCTCGGGGACTCGGTATGGCTACACCTTC,CASSLSGTRYGYTF
few,TRBV20-1,TRBJ2-1,TRBD2,TGCAGTGCTAGATTAGCGGGAGAAGAGCAGTTCTTC,CSARLAGEEQFF
many,TRBV21-1,TRBJ2-2,.,TGTGCCAGCAGCATAAACAGGGCGAACACCGGGGAGCTGTTTTTT,CASSINRANTGELFF
many,TRBV5-1,TRBJ2-7,TRBD2,TGCGCCAGCAGCTTGGACGGGACTACTGTTTGGGAGCAGTACTTC,CASSLDGTTVWEQYF
few,TRBV20-1,TRBJ1-5,.,TGCAGTGCTAGAGGGGTGGGGGGCAGGCAGCCCCAGCATTTT,CSARGVGGRQPQHF
many,TRBV12-3/TRBV12-4,TRBJ1-2,TRBD1,TGTGCCAGCAGCAGGGACAGATTAAACTATGGCTACACCTTC,CASSRDRLNYGYTF
many,TRBV20-1,TRBJ2-1,.,TGCAGTGCTAGTGCGGCCTACAATGAGCAGTTCTTC,CSASAAYNEQFF
.,TRBV4-3,TRBJ2-7,TRBD1,TGCGCCAGCAGCCAGTCCGGGACAGCATACGAGCAGTACTTC,CASSQSGTAYEQYF
.,TRBV6-2/TRBV6-3,TRBJ2-1,TRBD2,TGTGCCAGCAGTCCAATAGCTAGCGGGAGGTACAATGAGCAGTTCTTC,CASSPIASGRYNEQFF
.,TRBV5-1,TRBJ2-1,.,TGCGCCAGCAGCTTGGAGCCGACTTCCCACAATGAGCAGTTCTTC,CASSLEPTSHNEQFF
many,TRBV28,TRBJ2-5,TRBD1,TGTGCCAGCAGCTACACTCCGGGACAGGGGGCCCAGTACTTC,CASSYTPGQGAQYF
.,TRBV6-4,TRBJ2-7,TRBD2,TGTGCCAGCAGTGTCCAGCGGGAGTTGTACGAGCAGTACTTC,CASSVQRELYEQYF
many,TRBV7-2,TRBJ1-5,TRBD1,TGTGCCAGCAGCTTAAGGGGGCCGCCCCAGCATTTT,CASSLRGPPQHF
many,TRBV27,TRBJ2-7,.,TGTGCCAGCAGTTCCTTAGGCAGGGGTCGCGACGAGCAGTACTTC,CASSSLGRGRDEQYF
few,TRBV18,TRBJ2-1,TRBD1,TGTGCCAGCTCACCCGCGGACAGGGCTCGGAATGAGCAGTTCTTC,CASSPADRARNEQFF
.,TRBV12-3/TRBV12-4,TRBJ2-3,TRBD2,TGTGCCAGCAGCTGGGGAGCGGGGGGGCAAGCTACGCAGTATTTT,CASSWGAGGQATQYF
few,TRBV5-1,TRBJ2-5,TRBD2,TGCGCCAGCAGCTCGGCTAGCGGGGGGCTGAAGACCCAGTACTTC,CASSSASGGLKTQYF
many,TRBV29-1,TRBJ2-2,.,TGCAGCGTTGAAGACGGGTCCACCGGGGAGCTGTTTTTT,CSVEDGSTGELFF
many,TRBV5-1,TRBJ2-7,.,TGCGCCAGCAGCAAGGACAGCCTCTCCTACGAGCAGTACTTC,CASSKDSLSYEQYF
.,TRBV28,TRBJ2-7,.,TGTGCCAGCAGTTTAATGGGGGGCGCAGGGTACGAGCAGTACTTC,CASSLMGGAGYEQYF
.,TRBV5-1,TRBJ2-2,.,TGCGCCAGCAGCTCGTGGGGGGAGATAAGCGCCGGGGAGCTGTTTTTT,CASSSWGEISAGELFF
.,TRBV5-1,TRBJ2-3,.,TGCGCCAGCAGCGTCTCCGGACGGATTAGCACAGATACGCAGTATTTT,CASSVSGRISTDTQYF
few,TRBV10-3,TRBJ2-5,.,TGTGCCATCGGGGGGACGGGCCAAGAGACCCAGTACTTC,CAIGGTGQETQYF
.,TRBV6-2/TRBV6-3,TRBJ2-1,TRBD1,TGTGCCAGCACCACACAGGGGATTTCCTACAATGAGCAGTTCTTC,CASTTQGISYNEQFF
.,TRBV3-1,TRBJ2-2,.,TGTGCCAGCAGCCATGTACTGACGAACACCGGGGAGCTGTTTTTT,CASSHVLTNTGELFF
.,TRBV5-1,TRBJ1-4,.,TGCGCCAGCAGCCCGGGACAAGGAACTGGCGAAAAACTGTTTTTT,CASSPGQGTGEKLFF
few,TRBV20-1,TRBJ1-4,TRBD1,TGCAGTGTTAGGACAGGTGATGAAAAACTGTTTTTT,CSVRTGDEKLFF
few,TRBV27,TRBJ1-1,TRBD1,TGTGCCAGCAGTCTCTGGGGACAGGAGAACACTGAAGCTTTCTTT,CASSLWGQENTEAFF
.,TRBV20-1,TRBJ1-4,TRBD1,TGCAGTTCTAGAGCCGACAGGGATGAGGACGAAAAACTGTTTTTT,CSSRADRDEDEKLFF
many,TRBV20-1,TRBJ2-7,TRBD2,TGCAGTGCTAGGAGCGGGGATCCATACGAGCAGTACTTC,CSARSGDPYEQYF
many,TRBV4-2,TRBJ2-7,.,TGTGCCAGCAGCCAAGATCCCAGGAGTCCCGACTACGAGCAGTACTTC,CASSQDPRSPDYEQYF
.,TRBV2,TRBJ2-4,.,TGTGCCAGCAGTGACAGGGAAATTCAGTACTTC,CASSDREIQYF
many,TRBV20-1,TRBJ2-5,TRBD2,TGCAGTGCTAAGACGACTAGCGGCGCTCAAGAGACCCAGTACTTC,CSAKTTSGAQETQYF
few,TRBV28,TRBJ2-1,.,TGTGCCAGCAGTTTATTGGGTTGGGCTACATCCTACAATGAGCAGTTCTTC,CASSLLGWATSYNEQFF